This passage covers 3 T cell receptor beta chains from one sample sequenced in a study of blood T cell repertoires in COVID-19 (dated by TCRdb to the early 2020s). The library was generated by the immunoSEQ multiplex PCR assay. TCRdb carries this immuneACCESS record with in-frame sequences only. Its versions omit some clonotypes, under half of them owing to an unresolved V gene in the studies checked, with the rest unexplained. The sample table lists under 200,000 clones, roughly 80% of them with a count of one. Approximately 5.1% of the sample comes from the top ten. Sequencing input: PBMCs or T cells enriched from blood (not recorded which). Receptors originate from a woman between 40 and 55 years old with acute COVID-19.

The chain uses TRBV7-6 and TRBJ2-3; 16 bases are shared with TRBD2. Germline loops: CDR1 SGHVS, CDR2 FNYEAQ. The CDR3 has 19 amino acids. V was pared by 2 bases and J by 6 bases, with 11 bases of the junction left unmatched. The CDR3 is CASSLTPGTSGRASDTQYF. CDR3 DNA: TGTGCCAGCAGCTTAACCCCCGGGACTAGCGGGAGGGCCTCTGATACGCAGTATTTT.

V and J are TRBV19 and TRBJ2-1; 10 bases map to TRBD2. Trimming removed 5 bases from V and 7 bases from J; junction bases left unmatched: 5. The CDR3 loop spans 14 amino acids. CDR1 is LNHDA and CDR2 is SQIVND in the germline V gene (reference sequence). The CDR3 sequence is CASSRASGRNEQFF. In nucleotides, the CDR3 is TGTGCCAGTAGTCGGGCTAGCGGGAGAAATGAGCAGTTCTTC.

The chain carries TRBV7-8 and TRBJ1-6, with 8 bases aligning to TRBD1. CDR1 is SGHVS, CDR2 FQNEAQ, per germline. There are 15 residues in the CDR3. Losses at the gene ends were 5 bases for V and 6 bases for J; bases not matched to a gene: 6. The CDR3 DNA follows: TGTGCCAGCAGCCCCGGACAGGGTGGTAATTCACCCCTCCACTTT. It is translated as CASSPGQGGNSPLHF.